One and the same sample provided the 15 T cell receptor beta chains below, sequenced in a study of blood T cells in healthy people across ages. Sample-barcoded 5' priming and a J-beta primer mix drove a second PCR of 7 to 11 cycles. TCRdb processed the 5' RACE reads anew with MiXCR; each CDR3 protein has one entry. This sample has 750,000 to 950,000 distinct CDR3 sequences, with almost 30% found just once. These data also formed part of another study, on T cells of mothers and their children.

The sequenced sample consisted of blood. These receptors originate from a woman in her thirties or forties in good health.

The chain has TRBV7-9 and TRBJ1-1, with 7 bases fitting TRBD1. CDR1 is SEHNR, CDR2 FQNEAQ, per germline (reference sequence). This CDR3 has 17 amino acids. The J segment lost 1 base and the V segment lost 2 bases, leaving 10 bases of the junction unmatched. The CDR3 sequence is CASSLRLPGGGNTEAFF. The CDR3 nucleotides read TGTGCCAGCAGCTTACGACTCCCAGGGGGGGGGAACACTGAAGCTTTCTTT.

V and J are TRBV15 and TRBJ1-4; D remains unclear. From germline, CDR1 is LNHNV and CDR2 YYDKDF (reference sequence). This CDR3 region has 15 residues. V lost 5 bases, J lost 4 bases, and 14 bases lay in between. CDR3 sequence: CATSGRPGSNEKLFF. CDR3 nucleotide sequence: TGTGCCACCAGCGGAAGACCGGGAAGTAATGAAAAACTGTTTTTT.

The V gene is TRBV20-1, the J gene TRBJ2-1, with TRBD1 matching 8 bases. Trimming removed 2 bases from V and 6 bases from J; junction bases left unmatched: 6. This CDR3 is built from 14 residues. Germline V lookup: CDR1 DFQATT, CDR2 SNEGSKA (reference sequence). For the CDR3, the DNA is TGCAGTGCTAGATCGGACAGGGTGGGCAATGAGCAGTTCTTC. It translates to CSARSDRVGNEQFF.

This clonotype was seen repeatedly, ten times or more. V usage is TRBV29-1 and J usage is TRBJ2-1; 7 nucleotides match TRBD1. The ends lost 3 bases at V and 15 bases at J; junction bases unmatched: 11. Germline V CDR1 and CDR2: SQVTM, ANQGSEA. The length of the CDR3 is 12 residues. The DNA for the CDR3 is TGCAGCGTTGATGAGGGGGCCTCGGAAATGTTCTTC. This gives the protein CSVDEGASEMFF.

As concerns this clonotype: A read error may account for a junction end that differs from germline. The CDR3 reads CVSRAQSGRDEQFF. The DNA of the CDR3 is TGTGTCAGCAGGGCGCAATCCGGGCGGGATGAGCAGTTCTTC. The chain recombines TRBV7-3 with TRBJ2-1, with D perhaps TRBD1 or TRBD2 (5 bases each). Germline-derived CDR1 and CDR2 are SGHTA and FQGTGA. CDR3 size: 14 residues.

This clonotype was recorded many times. Mismatch with germline at one junction end may stem from a read error. This chain uses TRBV5-1 with TRBJ2-7; the match to TRBD1 covers 11 bases. Germline CDR1 and CDR2: SGHRS and YFSETQ. The CDR3 runs 14 residues. The CDR3 sequence is CASSAGQGGYEQYF. For the CDR3, the DNA is TGTGCCAGCAGTGCGGGACAGGGGGGATACGAGCAGTACTTC.

This clonotype was seen ten or more times. The rearrangement joins TRBV27 to TRBJ2-5; tentatively, D is TRBD1 (5 bases). Germline CDR1 MNHEY, CDR2 SMNVEV (reference sequence). V lost 4 bases to trimming and J lost 5 bases, with 14 bases between them. The length of the CDR3 is 14 residues. The CDR3 DNA follows: TGTGCCAGCAGTTCCCAGGGTCCGGGTGAGACCCAGTACTTC. It yields the protein CASSSQGPGETQYF.

This clonotype showed up many times. This rearrangement joins TRBV7-9 to TRBJ2-7, with D perhaps being TRBD1 or TRBD2 (5 bases each). This CDR3 comprises 14 residues. Germline CDR1 and CDR2: SEHNR and FQNEAQ (reference sequence). V shed 3 bases and J shed 6 bases, with 15 bases lying between them. CDR3 loop: CASSFGALAGEQYF. CDR3 bases: TGTGCCAGCAGCTTCGGGGCGCTAGCAGGCGAGCAGTACTTC.

This clonotype appeared a few times. The chain uses TRBV5-6 and TRBJ1-1; D is unclear. CDR3 length: 12 residues. V lost 1 base, J lost 6 bases, and 7 bases lay in between. CDR1 is SGHDT, CDR2 YYEEEE, per germline. In nucleotides, the CDR3 is TGTGCCAGCAGCTTGCCCGGGTCTGAAGCTTTCTTT. As protein: CASSLPGSEAFF.

With respect to this clonotype: This may be a read error, as it is one base from a much larger clone. This is likely a read error, given that the CDR3 carries no conserved phenylalanine or tryptophan at its end. The rearrangement joins TRBV12-3 or TRBV12-4 to TRBJ2-1; D uncertain. V was pared by 0 bases and J by 2 bases, with 11 bases between. CDR3 size: 16 residues. Here the CDR3 reads CASSLASNGAYNEQFL. The CDR3 DNA reads as TGTGCCAGCAGTTTAGCGAGCAATGGGGCCTACAATGAGCAGTTCCTC.

Only one count was recorded for this clonotype. This sequence joins TRBV18 and TRBJ1-1; 9 nucleotides align to TRBD1. This CDR3 contains 16 residues. Germline V gene sequence: CDR1 KGHSH, CDR2 LQKENI. The V gene end was trimmed by 3 bases and the J gene end by 1 base; junction bases not matched to a gene: 6. CDR3 residues: CASSPVTGGENTEAFF. CDR3 in DNA: TGTGCCAGCTCACCGGTTACAGGGGGCGAGAACACTGAAGCTTTCTTT.

Only one count was recorded for this clonotype. A single base separates this from a much larger clone, so it may be a read error. The V call is TRBV9, the J call TRBJ2-5, with 8 bases matching TRBD1. The J call is uncertain, as TRBJ2-1 better fits the DNA end. The V gene's germline CDR1 is SGDLS and CDR2 YYNGEE. The CDR3 loop spans 15 amino acids. The CDR3 here is CASSVAGTGRETQFF. CDR3 coding DNA: TGTGCCAGCAGCGTAGCTGGGACAGGCCGGGAGACCCAGTTCTTC.

On this clonotype: With a much larger clone just one base away, this may be a read error. V usage is TRBV20-1 and J usage is TRBJ2-7; D uncertain. Trimming removed 1 base at V and 12 bases at J, with 22 bases between. Looked up from germline, CDR1 is DFQATT and CDR2 is SNEGSKA (reference sequence). The CDR3 extends over 14 amino acids. The CDR3 nucleotides are TGCAGTGCTAGAGTTTGGGAAGCTCGAGAGACCCTGTACTTC. This sequence encodes CSARVWEARETLYF.

The V call is TRBV7-9, the J call TRBJ1-2; D unresolved. Germline assignment: CDR1 SEHNR and CDR2 FQNEAQ (reference sequence). The V and J ends lost 1 base and 1 base respectively, with 7 bases between them. This CDR3 comprises 14 residues. The chain's CDR3 is CASSLESLNYGYTF. Here the CDR3 DNA reads TGTGCCAGCAGCTTAGAGAGTCTTAACTATGGCTACACCTTC.

This clonotype was observed a single time. The CDR3 region is CSARDSGPRNEQFF. DNA of the CDR3: TGCAGTGCTAGGGACAGTGGCCCCCGCAATGAGCAGTTCTTC. The V and J genes are TRBV20-1 and TRBJ2-1, with D tentatively TRBD1 (6 bases). V dropped 3 bases and J dropped 6 bases, with 15 bases sitting between them. CDR1 and CDR2 from the germline V gene are DFQATT and SNEGSKA (reference sequence). CDR3 length equals 14 residues.